This TCR beta chain was recorded in a study of siplizumab effects on memory and regulatory T cells. Findings and caveats of the study: No more than a minor fraction of alloreactive clones could be traced back to unstimulated subsets. Where siplizumab was present, mappable alloreactive CD4+ clones averaged approximately 73% Treg-derived, compared with 26.9% in controls. For siplizumab cultures, the suppressive function of their proliferating Tregs was not confirmed.

The CDR3 consists of 15 residues. Germline CDR1 SGDLS, CDR2 YYNGEE. V dropped 0 bases and J dropped 2 bases, with 9 bases sitting between them. TCR templates numbering roughly 94,000 were assayed per sample. Using immunoSEQ multiplex PCR, the repertoire was profiled, and TCRdb retains in-frame clones only, with some absent. Of about 100,000 clones listed, approximately 94% are singletons. As to this clone: Its antigen is undetermined.

The source is a human donor in good health. This chain connects TRBV9 to TRBJ1-3; D is uncertain. The material sequenced was non-Treg CD4+ T cells sorted from blood. CDR3 in DNA: TGTGCCAGCAGCGTAGCTGGCGGGACTGGAAACACCATATATTTT. It codes for CASSVAGGTGNTIYF. Based on the CDR3 plus reference TRBV9 and TRBJ1-3, the full variable domain is DSGVTQTPKHLITATGQRVTLRCSPRSGDLSVYWYQQSLDQGLQFLIQYYNGEERAKGNILERFSAQQFPDLHSELNLSSLELGDSALYFCASSVAGGTGNTIYFGEGSWLTVV.